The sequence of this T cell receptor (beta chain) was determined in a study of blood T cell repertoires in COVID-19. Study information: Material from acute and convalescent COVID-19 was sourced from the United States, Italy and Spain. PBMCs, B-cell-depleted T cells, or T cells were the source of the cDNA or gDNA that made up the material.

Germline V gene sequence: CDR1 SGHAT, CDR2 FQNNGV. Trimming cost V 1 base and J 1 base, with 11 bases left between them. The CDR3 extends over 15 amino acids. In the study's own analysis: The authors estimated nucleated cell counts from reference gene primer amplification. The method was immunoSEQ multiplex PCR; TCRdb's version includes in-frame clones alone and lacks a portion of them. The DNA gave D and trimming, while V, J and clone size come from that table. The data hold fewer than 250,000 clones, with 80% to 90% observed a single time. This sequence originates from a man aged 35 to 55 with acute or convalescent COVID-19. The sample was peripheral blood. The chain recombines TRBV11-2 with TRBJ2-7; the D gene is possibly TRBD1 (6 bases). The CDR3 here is CASSLVLGQSYEQYF. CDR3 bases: TGTGCCAGCAGCTTAGTGTTAGGACAGTCCTACGAGCAGTACTTC.